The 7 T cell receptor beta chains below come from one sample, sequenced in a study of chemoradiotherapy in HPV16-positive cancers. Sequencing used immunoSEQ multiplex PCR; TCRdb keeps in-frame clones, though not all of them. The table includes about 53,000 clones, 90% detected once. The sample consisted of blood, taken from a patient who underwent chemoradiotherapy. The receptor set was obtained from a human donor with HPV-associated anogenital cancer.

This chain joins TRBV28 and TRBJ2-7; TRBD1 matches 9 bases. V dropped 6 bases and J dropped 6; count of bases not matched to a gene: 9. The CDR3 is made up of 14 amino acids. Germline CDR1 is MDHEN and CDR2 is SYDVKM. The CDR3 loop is CASSRTGTGSEQYF. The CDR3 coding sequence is TGTGCCAGCAGCCGGACCGGGACAGGGTCCGAGCAGTACTTC.

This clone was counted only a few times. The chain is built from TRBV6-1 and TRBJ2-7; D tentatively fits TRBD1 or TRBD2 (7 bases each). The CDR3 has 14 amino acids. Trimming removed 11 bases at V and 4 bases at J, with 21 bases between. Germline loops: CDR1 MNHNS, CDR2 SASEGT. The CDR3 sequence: CAAQGREKVYEQYF. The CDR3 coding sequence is TGTGCCGCACAGGGGCGGGAGAAAGTTTACGAGCAGTACTTC.

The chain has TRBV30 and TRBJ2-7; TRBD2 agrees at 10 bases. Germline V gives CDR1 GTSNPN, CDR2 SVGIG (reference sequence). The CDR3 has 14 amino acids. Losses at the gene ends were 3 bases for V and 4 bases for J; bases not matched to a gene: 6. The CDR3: CAWSRLAGGYEQYF. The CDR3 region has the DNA TGTGCCTGGAGCCGACTAGCGGGCGGTTACGAGCAGTACTTC.

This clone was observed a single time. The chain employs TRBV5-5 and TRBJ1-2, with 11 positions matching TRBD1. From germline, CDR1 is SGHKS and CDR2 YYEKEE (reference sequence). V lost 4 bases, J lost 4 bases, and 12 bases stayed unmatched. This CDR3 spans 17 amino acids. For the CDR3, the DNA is TGTGCCAGCAGCGTGACTCCCGGGACAGGGGGGTCCTATGGCTACACCTTC. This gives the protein CASSVTPGTGGSYGYTF.

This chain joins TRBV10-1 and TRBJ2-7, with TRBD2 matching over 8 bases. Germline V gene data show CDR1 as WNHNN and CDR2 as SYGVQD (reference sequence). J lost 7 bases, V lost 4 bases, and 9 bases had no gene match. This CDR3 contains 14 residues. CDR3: CASSGGSGAEEQYF. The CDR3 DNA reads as TGCGCCAGCAGTGGTGGTAGCGGGGCTGAGGAGCAGTACTTC.

The CDR3 bases are TGTGCCACCTCGACTAGCGGGAGGGCCAGAGGCACCGGGGAGCTGTTTTTT. Its translation: CATSTSGRARGTGELFF. The chain is built from TRBV5-4 and TRBJ2-2, with 14 bases aligning to TRBD2. The J segment lost 4 bases and the V segment lost 9 bases, leaving 11 bases of the junction unmatched. This CDR3 contains 17 residues. Germline V gives CDR1 SGHNT, CDR2 YYREEE (reference sequence). The full variable domain, its missing parts supplied by reference TRBV5-4 and TRBJ2-2, is ETGVTQSPTHLIKTRGQQVTLRCSSQSGHNTVSWYQQALGQGPQFIFQYYREEENGRGNFPPRFSGLQFPNYSSELNVNALELDDSALYLCATSTSGRARGTGELFFGEGSRLTVL.

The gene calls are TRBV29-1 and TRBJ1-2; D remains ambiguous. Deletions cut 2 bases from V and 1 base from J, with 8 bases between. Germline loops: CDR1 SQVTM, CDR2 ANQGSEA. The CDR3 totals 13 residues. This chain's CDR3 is CSVERGSNYGYTF. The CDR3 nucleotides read TGCAGCGTTGAACGGGGAAGTAACTATGGCTACACCTTC.